The clone carrying this T cell receptor beta chain appeared once. Its cognate antigen is unknown. These data belong to a study of cytomegalovirus exposure and HLA in healthy donors. The PCR employed 60 Vbeta primers together with 13 Jbeta primers. Sequencing was performed with immunoSEQ multiplex PCR; in TCRdb, only in-frame clones are kept and a portion is missing. The sample consists of over 55,000 clones, around 77% of them appearing once. General study results and limits: In a later analysis, across HLA loci, associated TCR counts were highest for DRB1, lowest for HLA-C. While the bulk of TCR sequences proved rare, some public TCRs turned up in many donors.

This receptor was taken from a woman in her 30s in good health and CMV-seronegative. Source material: PBMCs.

Here the CDR3 DNA reads TGCAGCGTTTCGGGTTTAGTAGACACTGAAGCTTTCTTT. Protein: CSVSGLVDTEAFF. This chain links TRBV29-1 with TRBJ1-1, with D unclear. Germline CDR1 reads SQVTM; CDR2 reads ANQGSEA. The CDR3 has 13 amino acids. With 5 bases removed from V and 3 bases from J, the gap between germline ends came to 13 bases. Full variable domain (rest looked up from reference TRBV29-1 and TRBJ1-1): SAVISQKPSRDICQRGTSLTIQCQVDSQVTMMFWYRQQPGQSLTLIATANQGSEATYESGFVIDKFPISRPNLTFSTLTVSNMSPEDSSIYLCSVSGLVDTEAFFGQGTRLTVV.